Presented here are 31 T cell receptor beta chains from one specimen sequenced in a study of T cell repertoires in cytomegalovirus infection. From the reads, TCRdb called clonotypes with MiXCR, one entry per CDR3 protein. This table holds about 300,000 distinct CDR3 sequences, around 9.6% found once. The specimen sequenced was PBMCs. These receptors came from a human donor in good health (CMV status not recorded). Some clones in this sample may be carry-over from other donors' samples.

Ten or more counts support this clonotype. V and J are TRBV7-6 and TRBJ2-1, with D tentatively TRBD2 (6 bases). CDR1 is SGHVS and CDR2 is FNYEAQ in the germline V gene. The CDR3 covers 17 residues. V lost 0 bases and J lost 3, with 15 bases in between. CDR3 coding DNA: TGTGCCAGCAGCTTAGCGGATCGGGGGAGTTACTACAATGAGCAGTTCTTC. Translated, it gives CASSLADRGSYYNEQFF.

In its sample, this clonotype was seen once. The rearrangement links TRBV20-1 to TRBJ1-5; D is unresolved. The CDR3 sequence is 16 residues long. Deletions cut 3 bases from V and 2 bases from J, with 17 bases between. CDR1 DFQATT and CDR2 SNEGSKA come from the germline V gene (reference sequence). The CDR3 protein is CSASIPGLIGNQPQHF. The DNA for the CDR3 is TGCAGTGCTAGTATACCCGGTTTAATTGGCAATCAGCCCCAGCATTTT.

This clonotype was seen ten or more times. V and J are TRBV7-2 and TRBJ2-2; D might be TRBD1 (5 bases). The CDR3 totals 16 residues. Trimming took 3 bases from V and 1 from J, leaving 12 bases between them. CDR1 is SGHTA, CDR2 FQGNSA, per germline. The CDR3 sequence is CASSLGQSLNTGELFF. CDR3 nucleotide sequence: TGTGCCAGCAGCTTGGGGCAGTCTTTGAACACCGGGGAGCTGTTTTTT.

Remarks on this clonotype: The junction and the germline gene differ at one end; a read error may be behind it. The chain has TRBV7-9 and TRBJ2-1; TRBD2 aligns across 10 bases. The CDR3 has 17 residues. Per germline, CDR1 SEHNR and CDR2 FQNEAQ (reference sequence). CDR3 sequence (DNA): TGTGCCAGCAGCCATCCTAGCGGGGGCTTCTCCTACGATGAGCAGTTCTTC. Translating gives CASSHPSGGFSYDEQFF.

In this sample, this clonotype turned up a few times. CDR3 residues: CASSQDHSIQGHIGSNQPQHF. In nucleotides, the CDR3 is TGCGCCAGCAGCCAAGATCACTCAATACAGGGCCACATCGGCAGCAATCAGCCCCAGCATTTT. The J gene is TRBJ1-5, the V gene TRBV4-1, with a possible D match to TRBD1 (6 bases). This CDR3 has 21 amino acids. Germline V CDR1 and CDR2: MGHRA, YSYEKL. Deletions cut 0 bases from V and 1 base from J, with 25 bases between.

This clonotype occurred many times. This chain connects TRBV27 to TRBJ2-5, with TRBD1 identical over 11 bases. After removal of 6 bases from V and 5 bases from J, the junction contained 8 bases not matched to a gene. CDR1 is MNHEY, CDR2 SMNVEV, per germline (reference sequence). The CDR3 is 15 amino acids. The CDR3 protein is CASRPRTGGRETQYF. Here the CDR3 DNA reads TGTGCCAGCAGGCCACGGACAGGGGGCCGGGAGACCCAGTACTTC.

The chain couples TRBV20-1 to TRBJ2-1; 8 bases map to TRBD2. V lost 4 bases to trimming and J lost 5 bases; unmatched junction nucleotides: 1. CDR3 length: 12 residues. CDR1 is DFQATT and CDR2 is SNEGSKA in the germline V gene (reference sequence). Here the CDR3 reads CSATGLDNEQFF. CDR3 sequence (DNA): TGCAGTGCTACGGGACTAGACAATGAGCAGTTCTTC.

This clonotype has ten or more counts. The chain couples TRBV27 to TRBJ1-1, with D perhaps matching TRBD1 (6 bases). CDR3 length equals 15 residues. The ends were cut back, 0 bases at V and 4 bases at J, with 12 bases in the middle. CDR1 is MNHEY, CDR2 SMNVEV, per germline (reference sequence). The CDR3: CASSLSAGAGTEAFF. Written as DNA, the CDR3 is TGTGCCAGCAGTTTATCGGCAGGGGCGGGCACTGAAGCTTTCTTT.

This sequence joins TRBV9 and TRBJ1-1; D gene unclear. CDR3 length equals 13 residues. The germline V gene encodes CDR1 SGDLS and CDR2 YYNGEE. V lost 1 base to trimming and J lost 11 bases, with 15 bases between them. Here the CDR3 reads CASSVNPLEYAFF. The CDR3 region has the DNA TGTGCCAGCAGCGTAAACCCGCTGGAGTATGCTTTCTTT.

This clonotype was seen repeatedly, ten times or more. The chain uses TRBV10-3 and TRBJ2-1, with D possibly TRBD1 on 5 matching bases. The V gene's germline CDR1 is ENHRY and CDR2 SYGVKD. Trimming shortened V by 8 bases and J by 1 base, and 9 bases separated the two germline ends. This CDR3 has 13 residues. The CDR3 reads CAIGQGSYNEQFF. Here the CDR3 DNA reads TGTGCCATCGGGCAGGGATCCTACAATGAGCAGTTCTTC.

This clonotype was counted at least ten times. V gene TRBV12-3 or TRBV12-4 combines with J gene TRBJ2-5; perhaps TRBD2 as D (5 bases). V was cut by 6 bases and J by 2 bases, with 10 bases left in between. The CDR3 has 13 amino acids. The CDR3 loop is CASRFPGQETQYF. CDR3 in DNA: TGTGCCAGCAGATTCCCGGGGCAAGAGACCCAGTACTTC.

This clonotype came up once. The CDR3 sequence: CSAAVQTGGFGYTF. The DNA of the CDR3 is TGCAGTGCTGCCGTACAGACAGGGGGCTTTGGCTACACCTTC. The J gene is TRBJ1-2, the V gene TRBV20-1; the match to TRBD1 covers 10 bases. The CDR3 runs 14 residues. Losses at the gene ends were 5 bases for V and 7 bases for J; bases not matched to a gene: 10. In germline, CDR1 is DFQATT, CDR2 SNEGSKA (reference sequence).

This clonotype was seen at least ten times. V usage is TRBV12-3 or TRBV12-4 and J usage is TRBJ1-5; 9 nucleotides align to TRBD1. J gave up 7 bases and V 5 bases, and 6 bases lay outside the gene matches. This CDR3 contains 14 residues. Here the CDR3 reads CASSTETGGQPQHF. The DNA of the CDR3 is TGTGCCAGCAGTACGGAGACAGGGGGGCAGCCCCAGCATTTT.

V and J are TRBV5-8 and TRBJ2-1; TRBD2 matches 11 bases. Germline values: CDR1 SGHTS, CDR2 YDEGEE. The CDR3 is 16 residues long. V gave up 3 bases and J gave up 3 bases; unmatched junction bases: 5. The CDR3 region has the DNA TGTGCCAGCAGCTCCTATAGCGGGGGGGGCTACAATGAGCAGTTCTTC. Its protein product is CASSSYSGGGYNEQFF.

As for this clonotype: The junction departs from germline at one end; a sequencing error may be responsible. The chain is built from TRBV7-2 and TRBJ2-2; D possibly corresponds to TRBD2 (5 bases). The germline CDR1 and CDR2 sequences are SGHTA and FQGNSA. There are 15 residues in the CDR3. The CDR3 spells CACSFGIRATGELFF. The DNA for the CDR3 is TGTGCCTGCAGCTTCGGGATTAGAGCCACCGGGGAGCTGTTTTTT.

This clonotype was seen many times. The rearrangement links TRBV20-1 to TRBJ1-5, with TRBD1 as a possible D gene (5 bases). The CDR3 consists of 13 residues. Germline V lookup: CDR1 DFQATT, CDR2 SNEGSKA (reference sequence). V shed 6 bases and J shed 4 bases, with 13 bases lying between them. The CDR3 bases are TGCAGTGCCTGGGACGGTGTGAATCAGCCCCAGCATTTT. Residues: CSAWDGVNQPQHF.

The table lists this clonotype with a few counts. This chain links TRBV12-5 with TRBJ2-1; a possible D gene is TRBD1 (5 bases). Trimming stripped 1 base from V and 3 bases from J, with 13 bases between. Per germline, CDR1 LGHNT and CDR2 FRNRAP. The CDR3 loop spans 16 amino acids. DNA for the CDR3: TGTGCTAGTGGTTTGGGTGGACAACTACGCTACAATGAGCAGTTCTTC. Encoded protein: CASGLGGQLRYNEQFF.

The table lists this clonotype with many counts. The V call is TRBV5-5, the J call TRBJ2-1; 8 positions agree with TRBD1. Germline V CDR1 and CDR2: SGHKS, YYEKEE (reference sequence). CDR3 size: 14 residues. The J segment lost 6 bases and the V segment lost 3 bases, leaving 5 bases of the junction unmatched. For the CDR3, the DNA is TGTGCCAGCAGCTGGGAAGACAGGGGCAATGAGCAGTTCTTC. Protein: CASSWEDRGNEQFF.

At least ten counts were recorded for this clonotype. The rearrangement uses TRBV6-5 and TRBJ1-1, with D perhaps matching TRBD1 (5 bases). The CDR3 totals 13 residues. Germline V gene lookup returns CDR1 MNHEY and CDR2 SVGAGI. V shed 7 bases and J shed 1 base, with 10 bases lying between them. The CDR3 DNA is TGTGCCAGCACCGGGACGGCGAACACTGAAGCTTTCTTT. This sequence encodes CASTGTANTEAFF.

This clonotype was observed many times. This sequence joins TRBV6-1 and TRBJ2-7, with D hard to call. V lost 6 bases, J lost 5 bases, and 14 bases lay in between. The CDR3 is made up of 13 amino acids. CDR1 MNHNS and CDR2 SASEGT come from the germline V gene. CDR3 sequence reads: CASRNIQRNEQYV. CDR3 sequence (DNA): TGTGCCAGCAGAAATATACAGCGAAACGAGCAGTACGTC.

This clonotype was detected only a few times. This chain uses TRBV2 with TRBJ2-7; no clear D. Trimming stripped 2 bases from V and 3 bases from J, with 11 bases between. The CDR3 totals 14 residues. Germline CDR1 is SNHLY and CDR2 is FYNNEI. CDR3 nucleotide sequence: TGTGCCAGCAGTGAAAGGTTTAGGAACTACGAGCAGTACTTC. Translation: CASSERFRNYEQYF.

The sample holds many counts of this clonotype. CDR3 sequence (DNA): TGTGCCAGCAGCTTTCGCCCCGGAGTATTGTTACAAGAGACCCAGTACTTC. It is translated as CASSFRPGVLLQETQYF. V usage is TRBV7-8 and J usage is TRBJ2-5; the D is unclear. Germline V gives CDR1 SGHVS, CDR2 FQNEAQ. This CDR3 spans 17 amino acids. V was cut by 3 bases and J by 2 bases, with 19 bases left in between.

This clonotype has ten or more counts. This chain links TRBV6-1 with TRBJ2-2; 10 positions match TRBD1. Germline values: CDR1 MNHNS, CDR2 SASEGT. The CDR3 covers 16 residues. V dropped 6 bases and J dropped 8; count of bases not matched to a gene: 12. CDR3: CASSPNTRDRGGELFF. The CDR3 DNA reads TGTGCCAGCAGCCCTAACACCCGGGACAGGGGTGGGGAGCTGTTTTTT.

In its sample, this clonotype was seen many times. The rearrangement uses TRBV25-1 and TRBJ1-6; unclear D gene. In germline, CDR1 is MGHDK, CDR2 SYGVNS. This CDR3 is built from 14 residues. V lost 6 bases, J lost 7 bases, and 13 bases lay in between. The DNA of the CDR3 is TGTGCCAGCAGCTATCAAGAAGGGAATTCACCCCTCCACTTT. Residues: CASSYQEGNSPLHF.

This chain connects TRBV4-1 to TRBJ2-1, with D perhaps TRBD1 (5 bases). Germline values: CDR1 MGHRA, CDR2 YSYEKL. The CDR3 sequence is 15 residues long. V lost 6 bases and J lost 9, with 21 bases in between. The CDR3 coding sequence is TGCGCCAGCAGACCACAGGACAAACAAGTTCGTGAGCAGTTCTTC. Residues: CASRPQDKQVREQFF.

This clonotype has ten or more counts. The chain couples TRBV28 to TRBJ1-4; TRBD1 agrees at 7 bases. The CDR3 runs to 13 residues. Trimming at V came to 5 bases and at J to 6 bases, leaving 3 bases not matched to a gene. The germline V gene encodes CDR1 MDHEN and CDR2 SYDVKM. CDR3 in amino acids: CASSQTGDEKLFF. DNA for the CDR3: TGTGCCAGCAGTCAAACAGGGGATGAAAAACTGTTTTTT.

This clonotype was detected many times. J is TRBJ1-5 and V is TRBV3-1, with TRBD1 identical over 8 bases. V lost 4 bases, J lost 1 base, and 6 bases stayed unmatched. The CDR3 is 16 residues long. Germline V lookup: CDR1 LGHDT, CDR2 YNNKEL (reference sequence). The CDR3 loop is CASSLGTGSSNQPQHF. CDR3 in DNA: TGTGCCAGCAGCCTCGGGACAGGTTCAAGCAATCAGCCCCAGCATTTT.

At least ten counts were recorded for this clonotype. The V call is TRBV4-3, the J call TRBJ2-3, with D unclear. Germline V gene data show CDR1 as LGHNA and CDR2 as YSLEER. CDR3 length equals 15 residues. Trimming stripped 0 bases from V and 0 bases from J, with 7 bases between. Here the CDR3 DNA reads TGCGCCAGCAGCCAAGATCTCGGGAGCACAGATACGCAGTATTTT. It yields the protein CASSQDLGSTDTQYF.

This clonotype has just a few counts. The J gene is TRBJ1-1, the V gene TRBV7-3; D may be TRBD1 (5 bases). V lost 5 bases and J lost 5, with 15 bases in between. The germline V gene encodes CDR1 SGHTA and CDR2 FQGTGA. The CDR3 is 14 amino acids. CDR3: CASSPGGEWTEAFF. CDR3 sequence (DNA): TGTGCCAGCAGCCCTGGGGGTGAATGGACTGAAGCTTTCTTT.

The chain has TRBV20-1 and TRBJ1-3; D is uncertain. The CDR3 loop spans 11 amino acids. Germline values: CDR1 DFQATT, CDR2 SNEGSKA (reference sequence). Trimming took off 4 bases at V and 9 bases at J, with 10 bases between the two ends. The CDR3 reads CSATLGGTIYF. CDR3 DNA sequence: TGCAGTGCTACCCTAGGAGGCACCATATATTTT.

The V call is TRBV29-1, the J call TRBJ2-4, with D possibly TRBD2 on 6 matching bases. V shed 4 bases and J shed 7 bases, with 11 bases lying between them. The CDR3 runs to 12 residues. In germline, CDR1 is SQVTM, CDR2 ANQGSEA. The CDR3 DNA is TGCAGCGTTGCGGACTATGTGAACATTCAGTACTTC. Residues: CSVADYVNIQYF.